These 9 T cell receptor beta chains share one sample of origin, sequenced in a study of T cell responses to AZD1222 COVID-19 vaccine. Method: immunoSEQ multiplex PCR; TCRdb's copy keeps in-frame clones and lacks some. This sample has around 150,000 clones, with over 85% found just once. Source: peripheral blood, taken 28 days after the second AZD1222 dose. The origin of the receptors is an adult who received the AZD1222 COVID-19 vaccine.

The J gene is TRBJ1-6, the V gene TRBV5-1; D unresolved. The V and J ends lost 2 bases and 9 bases respectively, with 15 bases between them. CDR1 and CDR2 (germline): SGHRS, YFSETQ. The CDR3 has 15 residues. CDR3 region: CASSLGRKIISPLHF. The CDR3 DNA reads TGCGCCAGCAGCTTAGGCAGGAAAATCATTTCACCCCTCCACTTT.

The chain uses TRBV5-6 and TRBJ2-2, with D unresolved. The V gene lost 4 bases and the J gene lost 1 base, with 5 bases spanning the gap. The CDR3 spans 13 residues. Germline V gene sequence: CDR1 SGHDT, CDR2 YYEEEE. The CDR3 region is CASSTQNTGELFF. CDR3 DNA: TGTGCCAGCAGCACACAGAACACCGGGGAGCTGTTTTTT. The full variable domain, with the rest looked up from reference TRBV5-6 and TRBJ2-2, is DAGVTQSPTHLIKTRGQQVTLRCSPKSGHDTVSWYQQALGQGPQFIFQYYEEEERQRGNFPDRFSGHQFPNYSSELNVNALLLGDSALYLCASSTQNTGELFFGEGSRLTVL.

The rearrangement joins TRBV7-9 to TRBJ1-6; D is ambiguous. CDR3 size: 13 residues. The germline V and J ends were trimmed by 3 bases and 10 bases, with 10 bases remaining between them. Germline V gene data show CDR1 as SEHNR and CDR2 as FQNEAQ (reference sequence). The CDR3 here is CASSFTTNSPLHF. Written as DNA, the CDR3 is TGTGCCAGCAGCTTTACTACGAACTCACCCCTCCACTTT.

The chain recombines TRBV7-2 with TRBJ2-3; the D is unclear. With 0 bases removed from V and 0 bases from J, the gap between germline ends came to 10 bases. This CDR3 spans 16 amino acids. Germline V gene data show CDR1 as SGHTA and CDR2 as FQGNSA. CDR3: CASSLARLASTDTQYF. CDR3 bases: TGTGCCAGCAGCTTAGCGCGGTTGGCCAGCACAGATACGCAGTATTTT.

This chain links TRBV7-9 with TRBJ2-5; either TRBD1 or TRBD2 may supply D (5 bases each). The CDR3 is made up of 14 amino acids. The germline CDR1 and CDR2 sequences are SEHNR and FQNEAQ (reference sequence). The ends were cut back, 1 base at V and 5 bases at J, with 11 bases in the middle. CDR3 protein: CASSLGVGTETQYF. The CDR3, as DNA: TGTGCCAGCAGCTTAGGAGTAGGGACGGAGACCCAGTACTTC.

The J gene is TRBJ2-6, the V gene TRBV19; 7 nucleotides align to TRBD1. This CDR3 has 15 amino acids. From germline, CDR1 is LNHDA and CDR2 SQIVND (reference sequence). V trimming: 5 bases; J trimming: 3 bases; junction bases outside the gene matches: 4. CDR3 protein: CASSVQGDGANVLTF. The DNA of the CDR3 is TGTGCCAGTAGTGTCCAGGGGGATGGGGCCAACGTCCTGACTTTC.

V usage is TRBV7-2 and J usage is TRBJ2-7; D is unclear. The CDR3 covers 14 residues. The ends were cut back, 1 base at V and 0 bases at J, with 7 bases in the middle. CDR1 is SGHTA and CDR2 is FQGNSA in the germline V gene. This CDR3 is CASSLVENSYEQYF. The CDR3 DNA is TGTGCCAGCAGCTTAGTAGAAAACTCCTACGAGCAGTACTTC. Filled out from reference TRBV7-2 and TRBJ2-7, the complete variable domain reads GAGVSQSPSNKVTEKGKDVELRCDPISGHTALYWYRQSLGQGLEFLIYFQGNSAPDKSGLPSDRFSAERTGGSVSTLTIQRTQQEDSAVYLCASSLVENSYEQYFGPGTRLTVT.

The chain couples TRBV12-3 or TRBV12-4 to TRBJ1-5; no clear D. V lost 7 bases and J lost 6, with 13 bases in between. This CDR3 is built from 13 residues. This CDR3 reads CASNSDESQPQHF. Here the CDR3 DNA reads TGTGCCAGCAATAGCGACGAAAGTCAGCCCCAGCATTTT.

CDR3: CASRTRDGGHEQYF. CDR3 DNA: TGTGCCAGCAGGACCCGGGACGGGGGCCACGAGCAGTACTTC. The rearrangement uses TRBV27 and TRBJ2-7; D assignment may be TRBD1 or TRBD2 (6 bases each). The CDR3 contains 14 residues. Germline CDR1 is MNHEY and CDR2 is SMNVEV (reference sequence). V was cut by 6 bases and J by 5 bases, with 17 bases left in between.